The clone carrying this T cell receptor beta chain was observed a handful of times. The antigen remains undetermined. The CDR3 runs 15 residues. V lost 3 bases and J lost 0, with 10 bases in between. In germline, CDR1 is SGHTA, CDR2 FQGNSA. This entry comes from a study of T cell repertoires in cytomegalovirus infection. Overall study context: Both CMV infection and a matching HLA type were indicated by public TCR beta signatures.

Overall study findings and caveats: The ex vivo response showed dominance by HLA-C-restricted CMV-specific TCR beta clonotypes.

TCRdb ran MiXCR on the reads and lists one entry per CDR3 protein. The sample lists around 770,000 distinct CDR3 sequences; 29% were seen once. This receptor was identified in a human donor in good health (CMV status not recorded). Some clones in this sample may be carry-over from other donors' samples. The starting material was cultured CD8+ T cells from PBMCs, obtained from culture after CMV antigen stimulation. The rearrangement links TRBV7-2 to TRBJ2-3; perhaps TRBD2 as D (7 bases). The CDR3 DNA reads as TGTGCCAGCAGCTTCGCGGGGGCCAGCACAGATACGCAGTATTTT. It translates to CASSFAGASTDTQYF. The variable domain in full, completed from reference TRBV7-2 and TRBJ2-3, reads GAGVSQSPSNKVTEKGKDVELRCDPISGHTALYWYRQSLGQGLEFLIYFQGNSAPDKSGLPSDRFSAERTGGSVSTLTIQRTQQEDSAVYLCASSFAGASTDTQYFGPGTRLTVL.